Listed below are T cell receptor beta chains from one sample, sequenced in a study of blood T cell repertoires in COVID-19. The data were produced by immunoSEQ multiplex PCR, yet TCRdb's version contains in-frame clones alone and is incomplete. The top ten hold 7% to 10% of the sample, which has around 500,000 clones, 88% seen once. The source material was PBMCs or T cells enriched from blood (not recorded which). The receptors were sampled from a woman aged 60-75 years who had recovered from COVID-19. Each CDR3 is given with its conserved first and last residue. A D gene is named only where the DNA matches it firmly. Some rows mark clone size as missing; the rest say once, few, many or name a class of expanded clone.

- TRBJ1-1 - TRBV15 14 TGTGCCACCCGAGTGGGGGGGGTTAACACTGAAGCTTTCTTT CATRVGGVNTEAFF
- TRBJ1-3 - TRBV15 14 TGTGCCACCAGCTCCGCCGGCTCTGGAAACACCATATATTTT CATSSAGSGNTIYF
TRBD2 TRBJ2-5 - TRBV15 17 TGTGCCACCAGCAGTGGTTCTAGCGGGGGGGGCGGCAAGACCCAGTACTTC CATSSGSSGGGGKTQYF
TRBD1 TRBJ2-7 - TRBV7-6 14 TGTGCCAGCAGCCCCCGGGACAGCTCCTACGAGCAGTACTTC CASSPRDSSYEQYF
- TRBJ1-3 - TRBV27 15 TGTGCCAGCAGTTTATCGGGAGGGGGAGGAAACACCATATATTTT CASSLSGGGGNTIYF
- TRBJ1-1 - TRBV6-5 14 TGTGCCAGCAGTCGTACAGGGTCGCACGCTGAAGCTTTCTTT CASSRTGSHAEAFF
TRBD1 TRBJ2-6 - TRBV30 17 TGTGCCTGGAGTGTAGGGGGCCTTGGCTCTGGGGCCAACGTCCTGACTTTC CAWSVGGLGSGANVLTF
- TRBJ1-6 - TRBV9 15 TGTGCCAGCAGCGTAAGTGGGGGGATTAATTCACCCCTCCACTTT CASSVSGGINSPLHF
TRBD1 TRBJ1-1 - TRBV5-5 14 TGTGCCAGCAGTCAGGACAGGGGGAGAGGTGAAGCTTTCTTT CASSQDRGRGEAFF
- TRBJ1-5 - TRBV6-5 15 TGTGCCAGCAGTTACGGACAATCACCAACGGAACCCCAGCATTTT CASSYGQSPTEPQHF
TRBD1 TRBJ1-1 - TRBV2 14 TGTGCCAGCAGGATGAGGGAACAGGGGGTCGAAGCTTTCTTT CASRMREQGVEAFF
- TRBJ1-5 - TRBV19 13 TGTGCCAGTAGTGGGGGGACTGGTCAGCCCCAGCATTTT CASSGGTGQPQHF
TRBD1 TRBJ1-1 - TRBV5-4 17 TGTGCCAGCAGCCCTTATAGGCTCGGGACAGAATCCCTTGAAGCTTTCTTT CASSPYRLGTESLEAFF
TRBD1 TRBJ2-7 - TRBV5-1 14 TGCGCCAGCAGCGAAGACAGGGGCGCAGACGAGCAGTACTTC CASSEDRGADEQYF
TRBD1 TRBJ1-1 once TRBV19 15 TGTGCCAGTAGTCCTGGGACAGGGCGGGGCACTGAAGCTTTCTTT CASSPGTGRGTEAFF
- TRBJ1-2 - TRBV29-1 11 TGCAGCGTGCCGACAGCCAATGGCTACACCTTC CSVPTANGYTF
TRBD2 TRBJ2-3 - TRBV12-3/TRBV12-4 11 TGTGCCAGCAGTTTCGGGCGGGGGGGCGATTTT CASSFGRGGDF
- TRBJ2-2 - TRBV2 15 TGTGCCAGCAGTGATCAGTCCCCAAGGGGAGGGGAGCTGTTTTTT CASSDQSPRGGELFF
TRBD1 TRBJ1-4 - TRBV7-8 17 TGTGCCAGCAGCTTCCGGGACAGGGGGCGTTCGGAGGAAAAACTGTTTTTT CASSFRDRGRSEEKLFF
TRBD2 TRBJ2-2 few TRBV2 15 TGTGCCAGCAGTGATCAAGCGGGGGGAACCGGGGAGCTGTTTTTT CASSDQAGGTGELFF
TRBD1 TRBJ1-3 - TRBV2 15 TGTGCCAGCAAATTAGGGCAGGGGGCTGGAAACACCATATATTTT CASKLGQGAGNTIYF
- TRBJ1-2 - TRBV29-1 13 TGCAGCGTTGAACTGACAGTTACCTATGGCTACACCTTC CSVELTVTYGYTF
TRBD1 TRBJ1-1 - TRBV18 15 TGTGCCAGCTCGTTCTCAGAGGGGGCGCGGACTGAAGCTTTCTTT CASSFSEGARTEAFF
- TRBJ2-2 - TRBV3-1/TRBV3-2 13 TGTGCCAGCGCGGGGTTGTCGACCGGGGAGCTGTTTTTT CASAGLSTGELFF
- TRBJ1-6 once TRBV25-1 17 TGTGCCAGCAGTGAATCAGGCAAGAGCTCCTATAATTCACCCCTCCACTTT CASSESGKSSYNSPLHF
- TRBJ1-2 once TRBV7-9 12 TGTGCCAGCAACCAGGGATATGAAGGCTACACCTTC CASNQGYEGYTF
- TRBJ1-2 - TRBV5-4 15 TGTGCCAGCAGCTTTGCAGGGGCAGCTAACTATGGCTACACCTTC CASSFAGAANYGYTF